The 12 T cell receptor beta chains in this list originate from one sample, sequenced in a study of cytomegalovirus exposure and HLA in healthy donors. PCR employed 60 Vbeta and 13 Jbeta primers. Using immunoSEQ multiplex PCR, the repertoire was profiled, and TCRdb retains in-frame clones only, with some absent. Here the sample spans 85,000 to 100,000 clones, roughly 80% being singletons. The sample comprised PBMCs. The source is a man in his fifties in good health and CMV-seropositive.

This clone showed up just once. The chain links TRBV4-2 to TRBJ1-4; 8 bases agree with TRBD1. The junction had 13 bases not matched to a gene; V was cut back by 2 bases and J by 8 bases. Germline-derived CDR1 and CDR2 are LGHNA and YNFKEQ. The CDR3 extends over 17 amino acids. DNA of the CDR3: TGTGCCAGCAGCCAACCGAAGCTCGGGACAGGAATAGAAAAACTGTTTTTT. Translated: CASSQPKLGTGIEKLFF.

This sequence joins TRBV5-8 and TRBJ1-5, with D possibly matching TRBD1 (6 bases). The CDR3 spans 15 residues. The V and J ends lost 3 bases and 6 bases respectively, with 16 bases between them. Germline CDR1 SGHTS, CDR2 YDEGEE. The CDR3 spells CASSSLEQGLQPQHF. DNA for the CDR3: TGTGCCAGCAGCTCCCTCGAACAGGGTCTTCAGCCCCAGCATTTT.

The chain uses TRBV11-2 and TRBJ2-1; maybe TRBD1 (5 bases). V lost 5 bases and J lost 5, with 10 bases in between. From germline, CDR1 is SGHAT and CDR2 FQNNGV. The CDR3 extends over 13 amino acids. The CDR3 DNA reads TGTGCCAGCAGCCTACCAGGGAACAATGAGCAGTTCTTC. Its translation is CASSLPGNNEQFF.

This rearrangement joins TRBV29-1 to TRBJ1-2; D possibly corresponds to TRBD1 (5 bases). Trimming shortened V by 6 bases and J by 6 bases, and 14 bases separated the two germline ends. CDR3 length equals 12 residues. Germline V gene lookup returns CDR1 SQVTM and CDR2 ANQGSEA. CDR3 sequence reads: CSVDNDRNGYTF. CDR3 bases: TGCAGCGTCGATAACGACAGAAATGGCTACACCTTC. Full variable domain (remainder filled in from reference TRBV29-1 and TRBJ1-2): SAVISQKPSRDICQRGTSLTIQCQVDSQVTMMFWYRQQPGQSLTLIATANQGSEATYESGFVIDKFPISRPNLTFSTLTVSNMSPEDSSIYLCSVDNDRNGYTFGSGTRLTVV.

The chain is built from TRBV5-8 and TRBJ1-1, with TRBD1 as a possible D gene (6 bases). Looked up from germline, CDR1 is SGHTS and CDR2 is YDEGEE. The CDR3 consists of 15 residues. V lost 4 bases to trimming and J lost 2 bases, with 15 bases between them. The CDR3 region is CASSGGGQGNTEAFF. The CDR3 DNA sequence: TGTGCCAGCAGCGGCGGGGGGCAAGGAAACACTGAAGCTTTCTTT.

The chain recombines TRBV4-3 with TRBJ2-5, with D perhaps TRBD2 (6 bases). This CDR3 contains 13 residues. V lost 0 bases, J lost 10 bases, and 12 bases lay in between. CDR1 is LGHNA, CDR2 YSLEER, per germline. The CDR3 DNA reads TGCGCCAGCAGCCAAGATCTCAGGGAGGTCCAGTACTTC. Its protein product is CASSQDLREVQYF.

This clone showed up just once. The rearrangement links TRBV19 to TRBJ1-1, with 7 bases aligning to TRBD1. Germline trimming cut 6 bases from V and 7 bases from J; bases unmatched to any gene: 11. Germline values: CDR1 LNHDA, CDR2 SQIVND (reference sequence). The CDR3 length is 14 residues. CDR3 in DNA: TGTGCCAGTAGAGGGGGACAGTCCCGCGTTGAAGCTTTCTTT. The encoded protein is CASRGGQSRVEAFF.

The CDR3 nucleotides read TGTGCCAGCAGTGTAACCGGGACAGGGACCTACGAGCAGTACTTC. Protein sequence: CASSVTGTGTYEQYF. The chain combines TRBV6-1 with TRBJ2-7; 9 positions agree with TRBD1. Germline V CDR1 and CDR2: MNHNS, SASEGT. The V segment lost 4 bases and the J segment 2 bases; nucleotides outside the gene matches: 6. The CDR3 extends over 15 amino acids.

Comment on this clone: The germline gene is not matched at one end of the junction; a read error may be the cause. This chain uses TRBV29-1 with TRBJ2-5; 7 positions agree with TRBD2. Germline assignment: CDR1 SQVTM and CDR2 ANQGSEA. The CDR3 spans 12 residues. The CDR3 nucleotides read TGCAGCGTTAGTGCGGGGGAAGAGACCCGGTACTTC. This codes for CSVSAGEETRYF.

The chain couples TRBV16 to TRBJ1-1; a weak D match, TRBD1 (6 bases). The CDR3 loop spans 13 amino acids. V was trimmed by 4 bases and J by 6 bases, leaving 12 bases between them. Germline V CDR1 and CDR2: KGHSY, FQNENV. This chain's CDR3 is CASSLSQGSEAFF. The CDR3 nucleotides are TGTGCCAGCAGCCTCTCACAGGGATCTGAAGCTTTCTTT.

The rearrangement joins TRBV5-5 to TRBJ1-3; perhaps TRBD1 as D (5 bases). Germline CDR1 is SGHKS and CDR2 is YYEKEE (reference sequence). The V and J ends lost 5 bases and 0 bases respectively, with 12 bases between them. The CDR3 is 15 amino acids. The CDR3 region is CASSRQLSSGNTIYF. In DNA, the CDR3 is TGTGCCAGCAGTCGACAGCTTAGCTCTGGAAACACCATATATTTT. Looking up the rest from reference TRBV5-5 and TRBJ1-3 gives the full variable domain: DAGVTQSPTHLIKTRGQQVTLRCSPISGHKSVSWYQQVLGQGPQFIFQYYEKEERGRGNFPDRFSARQFPNYSSELNVNALLLGDSALYLCASSRQLSSGNTIYFGEGSWLTVV.

As for this clone: Its ends do not fully match the called genes, so a read error is possible. The rearrangement links TRBV5-4 to TRBJ2-1, with 8 bases identical to TRBD2. CDR1 and CDR2 from the germline V gene are SGHNT and YYREEE (reference sequence). The CDR3 spans 15 residues. The CDR3 DNA sequence: TGCGCCAGCAGCCATGAGTGGGCTAGCGGGTATGAGCAGTTCTTC. It encodes CASSHEWASGYEQFF.